These T cell receptor beta chains were read from a single sample in a study of blood T cell repertoires in COVID-19. The protocol was immunoSEQ multiplex PCR, while the TCRdb copy is restricted to in-frame clones and leaves out a portion. The table lists tens of thousands of clones, over 80% of them singletons. The sequenced sample consisted of peripheral blood. These receptors all come from a woman of 80 years or more with acute or convalescent COVID-19. CDR3s include the opening cysteine and the closing phenylalanine or tryptophan. D genes are given only for firm matches. Clone size is given for some rows only: seen once, a few or many times, or a class if the clone is expanded.

V gene: TRBV19
D gene: TRBD2
J gene: TRBJ2-7
clone size: NA
CDR3 protein: CATRSGSSYEQYF
CDR3 DNA: TGTGCCACCAGGAGCGGGAGCTCCTACGAGCAGTACTTC

V gene: TRBV6-4
D gene: NA
J gene: TRBJ2-1
clone size: NA
CDR3 protein: CASSESVYNEQFF
CDR3 DNA: TGTGCCAGCAGTGAGTCAGTCTACAATGAGCAGTTCTTC

V gene: TRBV30
D gene: TRBD1
J gene: TRBJ1-6
clone size: NA
CDR3 protein: CAWSVQGDSPLHF
CDR3 DNA: TGTGCCTGGAGTGTTCAGGGGGATTCACCCCTCCACTTT

V gene: TRBV28
D gene: TRBD1
J gene: TRBJ1-5
clone size: once
CDR3 protein: CASSLPTTGTGGSNQPQHF
CDR3 DNA: TGTGCCAGCAGTTTACCAACTACCGGGACAGGGGGCAGCAATCAGCCCCAGCATTTT

V gene: TRBV2
D gene: NA
J gene: TRBJ2-5
clone size: NA
CDR3 protein: CASSLRGGGEETQYF
CDR3 DNA: TGTGCCAGCAGCCTTAGGGGAGGGGGGGAAGAGACCCAGTACTTC

V gene: TRBV14
D gene: NA
J gene: TRBJ1-3
clone size: NA
CDR3 protein: CASRYSSGNTIYF
CDR3 DNA: TGTGCCAGCAGGTATAGCTCTGGAAACACCATATATTTT

V gene: TRBV5-8
D gene: TRBD2
J gene: TRBJ2-3
clone size: NA
CDR3 protein: CASSFSGRDTQYF
CDR3 DNA: TGTGCCAGCAGCTTTAGCGGGAGGGACACGCAGTATTTT

V gene: TRBV6-5
D gene: NA
J gene: TRBJ2-4
clone size: NA
CDR3 protein: CASSPRQAGNIQYF
CDR3 DNA: TGTGCCAGCAGTCCCCGACAGGCAGGAAACATTCAGTACTTC

V gene: TRBV7-9
D gene: NA
J gene: TRBJ2-1
clone size: NA
CDR3 protein: CASGGAYYNEQFF
CDR3 DNA: TGTGCCAGCGGCGGGGCGTACTACAATGAGCAGTTCTTC

V gene: TRBV21-1
D gene: NA
J gene: TRBJ2-5
clone size: once
CDR3 protein: CASSNEARQETQYF
CDR3 DNA: TGTGCCAGCAGCAATGAGGCAAGGCAAGAGACCCAGTACTTC

V gene: TRBV6-6
D gene: TRBD1
J gene: TRBJ2-3
clone size: NA
CDR3 protein: CASTRDREFTDTQYF
CDR3 DNA: TGTGCCAGCACCAGGGACAGGGAATTCACAGATACGCAGTATTTT

V gene: TRBV10-3
D gene: TRBD1
J gene: TRBJ2-1
clone size: once
CDR3 protein: CAISGGQGFNEQFF
CDR3 DNA: TGTGCCATCAGTGGGGGACAGGGGTTTAATGAGCAGTTCTTC

V gene: TRBV30
D gene: NA
J gene: TRBJ1-1
clone size: NA
CDR3 protein: CAWTPTRGPTEAFF
CDR3 DNA: TGTGCCTGGACCCCGACCCGAGGCCCAACTGAAGCTTTCTTT

V gene: TRBV18
D gene: NA
J gene: TRBJ1-6
clone size: NA
CDR3 protein: CASSLISSGYNSPLHF
CDR3 DNA: TGTGCCAGCTCACTTATCTCGTCAGGTTATAATTCACCCCTCCACTTT

V gene: TRBV28
D gene: NA
J gene: TRBJ2-3
clone size: NA
CDR3 protein: CASSRGTPDTQYF
CDR3 DNA: TGTGCCAGCAGTCGGGGAACTCCAGATACGCAGTATTTT

V gene: TRBV7-8
D gene: TRBD2
J gene: TRBJ2-7
clone size: NA
CDR3 protein: CASSLSPSGQFGEQYF
CDR3 DNA: TGTGCCAGCAGCTTAAGTCCTAGCGGCCAATTTGGGGAGCAGTACTTC

V gene: TRBV27
D gene: NA
J gene: TRBJ2-6
clone size: NA
CDR3 protein: CASSLEGGVGANVLTF
CDR3 DNA: TGTGCCAGCAGTTTAGAAGGAGGGGTCGGGGCCAACGTCCTGACTTTC

V gene: TRBV28
D gene: NA
J gene: TRBJ1-6
clone size: NA
CDR3 protein: CASPPSREQAWSPLHF
CDR3 DNA: TGTGCCAGCCCCCCCTCGCGGGAACAGGCGTGGTCACCCCTCCACTTT

V gene: TRBV9
D gene: NA
J gene: TRBJ2-2
clone size: NA
CDR3 protein: CASSVDNSGTGELFF
CDR3 DNA: TGTGCCAGCAGCGTAGATAATAGCGGCACCGGGGAGCTGTTTTTT

V gene: TRBV28
D gene: TRBD1
J gene: TRBJ1-1
clone size: NA
CDR3 protein: CASSTRQGSGYTEAFF
CDR3 DNA: TGTGCCAGCAGTACCCGACAGGGGTCCGGGTACACTGAAGCTTTCTTT

V gene: TRBV9
D gene: TRBD2
J gene: TRBJ2-1
clone size: NA
CDR3 protein: CASSFGLAGVNEQFF
CDR3 DNA: TGTGCCAGCAGCTTCGGACTAGCGGGAGTGAATGAGCAGTTCTTC

V gene: TRBV2
D gene: TRBD1
J gene: TRBJ1-6
clone size: NA
CDR3 protein: CASKSQGARNSPLHF
CDR3 DNA: TGTGCCAGCAAAAGCCAGGGGGCTAGGAATTCACCCCTCCACTTT

V gene: TRBV27
D gene: TRBD2
J gene: TRBJ2-1
clone size: NA
CDR3 protein: CASSPAGTSGYNEQFF
CDR3 DNA: TGTGCCAGCAGTCCCGCCGGGACTAGCGGTTACAATGAGCAGTTCTTC

V gene: TRBV7-2
D gene: TRBD2
J gene: TRBJ2-3
clone size: NA
CDR3 protein: CASSSALAGGRDTQYF
CDR3 DNA: TGTGCCAGCAGCTCTGCACTAGCGGGAGGCAGAGATACGCAGTATTTT

V gene: TRBV7-2
D gene: NA
J gene: TRBJ2-7
clone size: NA
CDR3 protein: CASSLGEGVAYEQYF
CDR3 DNA: TGTGCCAGCAGCTTAGGAGAGGGGGTGGCCTACGAGCAGTACTTC

V gene: TRBV3-1/TRBV3-2
D gene: TRBD2
J gene: TRBJ2-5
clone size: NA
CDR3 protein: CASSQDSGGQETQYF
CDR3 DNA: TGTGCCAGCAGCCAAGATAGCGGGGGTCAAGAGACCCAGTACTTC

V gene: TRBV28
D gene: TRBD1
J gene: TRBJ1-3
clone size: few
CDR3 protein: CASSLDRGLGGNTIYF
CDR3 DNA: TGTGCCAGCAGTTTAGACAGGGGGCTCGGTGGAAACACCATATATTTT

V gene: TRBV4-3
D gene: TRBD2
J gene: TRBJ2-3
clone size: NA
CDR3 protein: CASSPRDGGEGDTQYF
CDR3 DNA: TGCGCCAGCAGCCCCAGGGACGGGGGGGAGGGAGATACGCAGTATTTT

V gene: TRBV15
D gene: TRBD1
J gene: TRBJ2-4
clone size: NA
CDR3 protein: CATSKDRTGENIQYF
CDR3 DNA: TGTGCCACCAGCAAAGATAGGACAGGGGAAAACATTCAGTACTTC

V gene: TRBV11-2
D gene: TRBD2
J gene: TRBJ2-1
clone size: NA
CDR3 protein: CASSPTGLAVPTYNEQFF
CDR3 DNA: TGTGCCAGCAGCCCCACGGGACTAGCGGTTCCGACCTACAATGAGCAGTTCTTC

V gene: TRBV10-3
D gene: NA
J gene: TRBJ1-5
clone size: once
CDR3 protein: CAISDSGRGQPQHF
CDR3 DNA: TGTGCCATCAGTGACTCAGGGAGGGGGCAGCCCCAGCATTTT

V gene: TRBV4-2
D gene: NA
J gene: TRBJ1-3
clone size: NA
CDR3 protein: CASSQGGGGAGNTIYF
CDR3 DNA: TGTGCCAGCAGCCAAGGGGGGGGCGGGGCTGGAAACACCATATATTTT

V gene: TRBV2
D gene: TRBD1
J gene: TRBJ2-5
clone size: NA
CDR3 protein: CASSNTGQGRETQYF
CDR3 DNA: TGTGCCAGCAGTAATACCGGACAGGGGAGAGAGACCCAGTACTTC

V gene: TRBV3-1/TRBV3-2
D gene: TRBD2
J gene: TRBJ2-7
clone size: NA
CDR3 protein: CASSQGGRGKNEQYF
CDR3 DNA: TGTGCCAGCAGCCAAGGAGGGAGGGGAAAAAACGAGCAGTACTTC

V gene: TRBV12-3/TRBV12-4
D gene: NA
J gene: TRBJ1-5
clone size: few
CDR3 protein: CASSFTENQPQHF
CDR3 DNA: TGTGCCAGCAGTTTCACGGAGAATCAGCCCCAGCATTTT

V gene: TRBV6-6
D gene: NA
J gene: TRBJ2-3
clone size: NA
CDR3 protein: CASSYVSGEGDTQYF
CDR3 DNA: TGTGCCAGCAGTTACGTTTCGGGAGAAGGGGATACGCAGTATTTT

V gene: TRBV4-3
D gene: TRBD2
J gene: TRBJ2-1
clone size: NA
CDR3 protein: CASSQESPGTTSYNEQFF
CDR3 DNA: TGCGCCAGCAGCCAAGAATCCCCCGGGACTACATCCTACAATGAGCAGTTCTTC

V gene: TRBV7-2
D gene: NA
J gene: TRBJ1-2
clone size: NA
CDR3 protein: CASRELANYGYTF
CDR3 DNA: TGTGCCAGCAGGGAGTTAGCTAACTATGGCTACACCTTC

V gene: TRBV7-8
D gene: TRBD1
J gene: TRBJ2-7
clone size: NA
CDR3 protein: CASSLFLGQGYEQYF
CDR3 DNA: TGTGCCAGCAGCCTGTTTCTGGGACAGGGCTACGAGCAGTACTTC

V gene: TRBV28
D gene: TRBD1
J gene: TRBJ1-1
clone size: NA
CDR3 protein: CASSGQGEGATEAFF
CDR3 DNA: TGTGCCAGCAGTGGACAGGGGGAGGGTGCGACTGAAGCTTTCTTT

V gene: TRBV7-9
D gene: TRBD1
J gene: TRBJ1-6
clone size: NA
CDR3 protein: CASSKDRDRNSPLHF
CDR3 DNA: TGTGCCAGCAGCAAAGACCGGGACAGGAATTCACCCCTCCACTTT

V gene: TRBV9
D gene: NA
J gene: TRBJ2-3
clone size: NA
CDR3 protein: CASSVLASASTDTQYF
CDR3 DNA: TGTGCCAGCAGCGTTTTGGCTAGCGCTAGCACAGATACGCAGTATTTT

V gene: TRBV7-9
D gene: NA
J gene: TRBJ1-4
clone size: few
CDR3 protein: CASSLNLPASELFF
CDR3 DNA: TGTGCCAGCAGCTTAAACTTGCCTGCGAGCGAACTGTTTTTT

V gene: TRBV6-6
D gene: TRBD1
J gene: TRBJ1-2
clone size: NA
CDR3 protein: CASSETGPSNNYGYTF
CDR3 DNA: TGTGCCAGCAGCGAGACAGGGCCCTCGAATAACTATGGCTACACCTTC

V gene: TRBV6-5
D gene: NA
J gene: TRBJ1-2
clone size: few
CDR3 protein: CASSYRYDRKYTF
CDR3 DNA: TGTGCCAGCAGTTACCGCTACGACAGAAAGTACACCTTC

V gene: TRBV10-3
D gene: TRBD1
J gene: TRBJ1-1
clone size: NA
CDR3 protein: CAISDSFGDRANTEAFF
CDR3 DNA: TGTGCCATCAGTGATAGTTTCGGGGACAGGGCGAACACTGAAGCTTTCTTT

V gene: TRBV3-1/TRBV3-2
D gene: NA
J gene: TRBJ2-7
clone size: once
CDR3 protein: CASSQGGGEQYF
CDR3 DNA: TGTGCCAGCAGCCAAGGAGGGGGCGAGCAGTACTTC

V gene: TRBV7-2
D gene: TRBD2
J gene: TRBJ2-2
clone size: NA
CDR3 protein: CASSRGVSGRTGELFF
CDR3 DNA: TGTGCCAGCAGCCGCGGGGTTAGCGGGAGAACCGGGGAGCTGTTTTTT

V gene: TRBV5-1
D gene: NA
J gene: TRBJ2-5
clone size: NA
CDR3 protein: CASSLGQGMGQETQYF
CDR3 DNA: TGCGCCAGCAGCTTGGGGCAGGGTATGGGGCAAGAGACCCAGTACTTC

V gene: TRBV5-1
D gene: NA
J gene: TRBJ2-2
clone size: NA
CDR3 protein: CASSLRGTGNTGELFF
CDR3 DNA: TGCGCCAGCAGCTTGCGGGGAACTGGGAACACCGGGGAGCTGTTTTTT

V gene: TRBV5-1
D gene: NA
J gene: TRBJ1-2
clone size: NA
CDR3 protein: CASSPVPGDYGYTF
CDR3 DNA: TGCGCCAGCAGCCCCGTACCGGGGGACTATGGCTACACCTTC

V gene: TRBV20-1
D gene: NA
J gene: TRBJ2-5
clone size: NA
CDR3 protein: CSPVPAETQYF
CDR3 DNA: TGCAGTCCCGTCCCCGCGGAGACCCAGTACTTC

V gene: TRBV2
D gene: NA
J gene: TRBJ1-5
clone size: few
CDR3 protein: CASSDGFLQHF
CDR3 DNA: TGTGCCAGCAGTGACGGGTTTCTCCAGCATTTT